This T cell receptor beta chain was profiled in a study of CD8 T cells in ankylosing spondylitis. Broader study findings: Disease-linked clones were CD8+ and relatively rare in peripheral blood. In synovial fluid and blood from reactive arthritis, some motif variants were previously reported. A TCR beta motif of about eight highly homologous variants appeared characteristic of ankylosing spondylitis blood.

It was by quantitative 5'-RACE with molecular barcodes that TCR beta libraries were made. TCRdb itself ran the 5' RACE reads through MiXCR, one entry per CDR3 protein. The repertoire holds some 800,000 distinct CDR3 sequences, with approximately 12% as singletons. The CDR3 is made up of 15 amino acids. Germline values: CDR1 SGHRS, CDR2 YFSETQ. The V gene lost 0 bases and the J gene lost 4 bases, with 13 bases spanning the gap. On this clonotype itself: Its antigen is unknown.

The rearrangement uses TRBV5-1 and TRBJ1-2, with D tentatively TRBD1 (5 bases). The specimen was blood, either unsorted or a sorted T cell fraction (not recorded which). The clonotype comes from a male donor with ankylosing spondylitis. The CDR3 nucleotides are TGCGCCAGCAGCTTGGAGCCCGGGGCGGGCTATGGCTACACCTTC. Its translation: CASSLEPGAGYGYTF.